This TCR beta chain originates from a study of cytotoxic CD8 clonotypes in ibrutinib-treated CLL. As for the study in general: Patients attained 25 or so partial and 2 complete responses; at median around 63 months, around 15 remained remitted while some 12 progressed. After treatment lasting a median roughly eleven months, range 6 to 36, response samples were collected. Study-level findings and limits: Public clonotypes were uncommon and contracted or stayed stable on treatment.

On this clone itself: What it recognizes is unknown.

CDR1 SGHRS and CDR2 YFSETQ come from the germline V gene. The J segment lost 4 bases and the V segment lost 0 bases, leaving 8 bases of the junction unmatched. This CDR3 is 16 amino acids long. Cryopreserved PBMCs supplied 1.5 to 2.5 micrograms of genomic DNA for TCR beta libraries. Clones were sequenced by immunoSEQ multiplex PCR, and TCRdb holds only the in-frame ones, with some missing. The table shows about 68,000 clones, with around 68% occurring only once. The chain has TRBV5-1 and TRBJ1-2, with 8 bases that match TRBD1. This receptor was identified in a human donor with chronic lymphocytic leukemia. Sequences were derived from PBMCs, sampled after 12 months of ibrutinib treatment. For the CDR3, the DNA is TGCGCCAGCAGCTTGGCTCAGGGGGCAGGAGTCTATGGCTACACCTTC. This gives the protein CASSLAQGAGVYGYTF. Supplemented by reference TRBV5-1 and TRBJ1-2, the full variable domain reads KAGVTQTPRYLIKTRGQQVTLSCSPISGHRSVSWYQQTPGQGLQFLFEYFSETQRNKGNFPGRFSGRQFSNSRSEMNVSTLELGDSALYLCASSLAQGAGVYGYTFGSGTRLTVV.